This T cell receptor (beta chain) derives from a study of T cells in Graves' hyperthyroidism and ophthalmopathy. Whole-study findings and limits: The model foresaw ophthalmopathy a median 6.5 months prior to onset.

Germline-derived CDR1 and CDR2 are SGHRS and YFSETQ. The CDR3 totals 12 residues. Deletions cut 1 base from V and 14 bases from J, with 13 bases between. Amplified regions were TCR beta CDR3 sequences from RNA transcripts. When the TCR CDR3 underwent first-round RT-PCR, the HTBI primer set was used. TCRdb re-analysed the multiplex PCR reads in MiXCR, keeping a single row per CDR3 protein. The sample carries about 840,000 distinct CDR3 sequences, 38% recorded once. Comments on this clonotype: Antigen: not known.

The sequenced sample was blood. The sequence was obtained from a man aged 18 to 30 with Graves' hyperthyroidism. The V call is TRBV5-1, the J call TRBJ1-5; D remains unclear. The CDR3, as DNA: TGCGCCAGCAGCTTGAGTGCGTCTCGCGAGCATTTT. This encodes CASSLSASREHF.